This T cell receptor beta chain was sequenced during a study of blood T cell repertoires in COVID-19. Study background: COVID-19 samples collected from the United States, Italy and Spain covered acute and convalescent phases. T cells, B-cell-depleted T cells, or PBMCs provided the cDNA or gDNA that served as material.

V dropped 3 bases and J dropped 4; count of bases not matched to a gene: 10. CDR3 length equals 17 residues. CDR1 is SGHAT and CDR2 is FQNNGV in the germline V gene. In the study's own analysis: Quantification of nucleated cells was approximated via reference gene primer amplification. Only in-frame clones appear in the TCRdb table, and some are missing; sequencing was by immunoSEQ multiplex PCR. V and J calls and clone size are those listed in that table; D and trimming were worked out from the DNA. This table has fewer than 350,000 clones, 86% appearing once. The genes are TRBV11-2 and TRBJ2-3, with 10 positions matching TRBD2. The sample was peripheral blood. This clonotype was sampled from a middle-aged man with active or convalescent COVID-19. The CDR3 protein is CASSLLAGTSEADTQYF. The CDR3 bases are TGTGCCAGCAGCTTGCTCGCCGGGACTAGCGAGGCAGATACGCAGTATTTT.